These 10 T cell receptor beta chains came from one sample sequenced in a study of T cells in Graves' hyperthyroidism and ophthalmopathy (dated by TCRdb to about 2019). Preparation of the library involved multiplex PCR. For sequencing, an Illumina HiSeq 2000 was employed. Amplification of TCR beta CDR3 regions was carried out from RNA transcripts. For the first round of RT-PCR on the TCR CDR3, the HTBI primer set was used together with the Qiagen OneStep RT-PCR kit. TCRdb trimmed public reads at Q25 via fastp, called clones via MiXCR and kept in-frame beta chains. Under each unique CDR3 protein, matching rows form one entry showing the most common genes and DNA. For this sample there are fewer than 450,000 distinct CDR3 sequences; roughly a sixth appear just once. The ten biggest clones cover roughly a third of the sample. Sequencing was performed on blood. The receptors come from a woman aged 30 to 39 with Graves' hyperthyroidism that later progressed to Graves' ophthalmopathy.

This clonotype was counted many times. This chain links TRBV3-1 with TRBJ2-1; either TRBD1 or TRBD2 may fit D (6 bases each). The CDR3 sequence is 14 residues long. The germline V gene has CDR1 LGHDT and CDR2 YNNKEL (reference sequence). Trimming took off 1 base at V and 9 bases at J, with 13 bases between the two ends. The CDR3 region is CASSQGGAGSEQFF. DNA for the CDR3: TGTGCCAGCAGCCAAGGGGGGGCGGGCAGTGAGCAGTTCTTC.

This clonotype was detected many times. This chain joins TRBV20-1 and TRBJ2-1; TRBD2 aligns across 9 bases. Germline V lookup: CDR1 DFQATT, CDR2 SNEGSKA (reference sequence). CDR3 length: 17 residues. V trimming: 0 bases; J trimming: 9 bases; junction bases outside the gene matches: 15. CDR3 bases: TGCAGTGCTAGAGATAAAAAGGCGGGGGGGCCTCTCAGTGAGCAGTTCTTC. Encoded protein: CSARDKKAGGPLSEQFF.

This chain uses TRBV19 with TRBJ1-6, with 10 bases aligning to TRBD1. CDR1 LNHDA and CDR2 SQIVND come from the germline V gene (reference sequence). Trimming removed 3 bases from V and 9 bases from J; junction bases left unmatched: 2. The CDR3 has 14 amino acids. The CDR3 is CASSMGTGVSPLHF. The DNA for the CDR3 is TGTGCCAGTAGTATGGGGACAGGGGTTTCACCCCTCCACTTT.

This clonotype was counted ten times or more. This chain links TRBV10-3 with TRBJ1-2; D is perhaps TRBD1 (6 bases). The V end lost 0 bases, the J end lost 7 bases, and 12 bases lay between the germline ends. CDR3 length: 14 residues. In germline, CDR1 is ENHRY, CDR2 SYGVKD. The CDR3 DNA reads TGTGCCATCAGTGAGTCGACACAGGGCCGTGGCTACACCTTC. It is translated as CAISESTQGRGYTF.

Comment on this clonotype: One base away lies a much larger clone, so this may be a sequencing read error. The V call is TRBV5-1, the J call TRBJ1-1; tentative D call: TRBD1 (6 bases). Germline-derived CDR1 and CDR2 are SGHRS and YFSETQ. The CDR3 runs 14 residues. CDR3 bases: TGCGCCAGCAGCTCAACCAGGGGATTGACTGAAACTTTCTTT. This sequence encodes CASSSTRGLTETFF.

This clonotype was picked up many times. V usage is TRBV5-1 and J usage is TRBJ2-3; no reliable D call. The CDR3 is 15 residues long. Germline V gene lookup returns CDR1 SGHRS and CDR2 YFSETQ. V dropped 4 bases and J dropped 0 bases, with 12 bases sitting between them. The CDR3 coding sequence is TGCGCCAGCAGCCCATACGGTTACAGCACAGATACGCAGTATTTT. This gives the protein CASSPYGYSTDTQYF.

This clonotype was seen many times. The V call is TRBV24-1, the J call TRBJ2-2; 8 bases line up with TRBD2. The junction had 12 bases not matched to a gene; V was cut back by 3 bases and J by 4 bases. Germline V gives CDR1 KGHDR, CDR2 SFDVKD. The CDR3 sequence is 18 residues long. CDR3 sequence reads: CATSDHGGGQGLTGELFF. CDR3 in DNA: TGTGCCACCAGTGATCACGGGGGGGGACAAGGCCTCACCGGGGAGCTGTTTTTT.

A remark on this clonotype: This may arise from a read error, as a much more abundant clone is one base away. The V call is TRBV11-2, the J call TRBJ2-3; 12 nucleotides match TRBD2. Per the germline V gene, CDR1 is SGHAT and CDR2 is FQNNGV. The CDR3 length is 16 residues. CDR3 sequence reads: CASSLGLAGFTGTQYF. The CDR3 bases are TGTGCCAGCAGCCTAGGACTAGCGGGGTTCACAGGTACGCAGTATTTT.

This clonotype came up many times. The V gene is TRBV29-1, the J gene TRBJ2-1, with TRBD2 matching 7 bases. There are 15 residues in the CDR3. V lost 7 bases and J lost 8; bases outside the gene matches: 17. Germline loops: CDR1 SQVTM, CDR2 ANQGSEA. The chain's CDR3 is CSAPIAGPTTYEQFF. The CDR3 DNA reads TGCAGCGCCCCGATAGCGGGCCCGACGACGTATGAGCAGTTCTTC.

Many counts were recorded for this clonotype. The V and J genes are TRBV7-9 and TRBJ2-7; D is ambiguous. Deletions cut 1 base from V and 5 bases from J, with 15 bases between. CDR1 and CDR2 from the germline V gene are SEHNR and FQNEAQ (reference sequence). The CDR3 is made up of 15 amino acids. The CDR3 sequence is CASSLGSLGTDEQYF. For the CDR3, the DNA is TGTGCCAGCAGCTTAGGATCGTTGGGTACGGACGAGCAGTACTTC. Drawing the rest from reference TRBV7-9 and TRBJ2-7, the complete variable domain is DTGVSQNPRHKITKRGQNVTFRCDPISEHNRLYWYRQTLGQGPEFLTYFQNEAQLEKSRLLSDRFSAERPKGSFSTLEIQRTEQGDSAMYLCASSLGSLGTDEQYFGPGTRLTVT.